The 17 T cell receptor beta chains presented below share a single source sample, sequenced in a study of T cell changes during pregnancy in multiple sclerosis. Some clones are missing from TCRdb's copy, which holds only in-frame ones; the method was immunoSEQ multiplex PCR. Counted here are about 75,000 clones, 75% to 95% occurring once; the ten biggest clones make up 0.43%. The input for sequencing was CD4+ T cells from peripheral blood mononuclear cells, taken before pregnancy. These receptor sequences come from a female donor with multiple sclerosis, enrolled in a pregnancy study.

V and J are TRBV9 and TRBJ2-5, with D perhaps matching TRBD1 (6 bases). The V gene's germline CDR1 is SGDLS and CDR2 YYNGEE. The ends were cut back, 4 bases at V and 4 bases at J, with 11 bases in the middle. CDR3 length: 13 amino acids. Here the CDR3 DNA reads TGTGCCAGCAGCATCAGGGGAGTAGAGACCCAGTACTTC. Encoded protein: CASSIRGVETQYF. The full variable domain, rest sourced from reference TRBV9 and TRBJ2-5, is DSGVTQTPKHLITATGQRVTLRCSPRSGDLSVYWYQQSLDQGLQFLIQYYNGEERAKGNILERFSAQQFPDLHSELNLSSLELGDSALYFCASSIRGVETQYFGPGTRLLVL.

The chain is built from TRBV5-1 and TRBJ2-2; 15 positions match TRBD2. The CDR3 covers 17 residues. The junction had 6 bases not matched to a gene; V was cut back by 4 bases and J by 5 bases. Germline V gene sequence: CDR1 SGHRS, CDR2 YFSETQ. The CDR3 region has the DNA TGCGCCAGCAGCGGCGGACTAGCGGGAGGGAAAACCGGGGAGCTGTTTTTT. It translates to CASSGGLAGGKTGELFF.

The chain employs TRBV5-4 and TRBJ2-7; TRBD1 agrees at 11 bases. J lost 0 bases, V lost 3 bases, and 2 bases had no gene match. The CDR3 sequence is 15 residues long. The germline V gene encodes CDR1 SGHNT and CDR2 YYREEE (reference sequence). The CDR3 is CASSSGQGASYEQYF. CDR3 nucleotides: TGTGCCAGCAGCTCAGGACAGGGGGCCTCCTACGAGCAGTACTTC.

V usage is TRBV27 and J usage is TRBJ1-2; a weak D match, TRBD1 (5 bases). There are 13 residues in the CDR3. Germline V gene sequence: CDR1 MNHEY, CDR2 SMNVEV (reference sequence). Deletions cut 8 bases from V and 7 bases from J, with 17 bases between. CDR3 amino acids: CASLTGPLTGYTF. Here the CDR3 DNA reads TGTGCCAGCCTAACAGGTCCTTTAACTGGCTACACCTTC.

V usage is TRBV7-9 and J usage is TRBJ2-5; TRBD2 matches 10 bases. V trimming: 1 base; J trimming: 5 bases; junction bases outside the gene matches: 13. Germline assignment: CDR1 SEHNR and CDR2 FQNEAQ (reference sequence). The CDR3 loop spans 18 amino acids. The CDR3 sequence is CASSLDRLAGVSGETQYF. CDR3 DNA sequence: TGTGCCAGCAGCTTAGATCGCCTAGCGGGAGTGTCGGGGGAGACCCAGTACTTC.

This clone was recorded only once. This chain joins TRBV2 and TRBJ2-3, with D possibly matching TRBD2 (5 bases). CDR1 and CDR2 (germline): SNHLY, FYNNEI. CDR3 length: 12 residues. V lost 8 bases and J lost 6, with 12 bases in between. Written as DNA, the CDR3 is TGTGCCAGCGGGAGACTGTCGGATACGCAGTATTTT. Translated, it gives CASGRLSDTQYF.

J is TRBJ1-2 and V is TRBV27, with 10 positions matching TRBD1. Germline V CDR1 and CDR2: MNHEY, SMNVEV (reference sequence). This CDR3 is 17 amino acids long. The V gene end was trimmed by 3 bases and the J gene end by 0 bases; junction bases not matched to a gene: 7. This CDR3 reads CASSFLGQGPPNYGYTF. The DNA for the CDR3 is TGTGCCAGCAGTTTCCTGGGACAGGGGCCCCCTAACTATGGCTACACCTTC.

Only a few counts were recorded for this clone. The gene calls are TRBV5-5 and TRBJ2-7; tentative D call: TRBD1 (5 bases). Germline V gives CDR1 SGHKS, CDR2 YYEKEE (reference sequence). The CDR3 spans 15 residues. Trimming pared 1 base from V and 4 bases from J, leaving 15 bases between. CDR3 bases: TGTGCCAGCAGCTTGAGGTCCCAGGGTTCGTACGAGCAGTACTTC. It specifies CASSLRSQGSYEQYF.

The CDR3 is CSVEGLEGYGYTF. CDR3 nucleotide sequence: TGCAGCGTTGAAGGTTTGGAGGGGTATGGCTACACCTTC. This rearrangement joins TRBV29-1 to TRBJ1-2; TRBD1 is a possible D gene (5 bases). The CDR3 contains 13 residues. CDR1 is SQVTM and CDR2 is ANQGSEA in the germline V gene. Trimming stripped 1 base from V and 5 bases from J, with 11 bases between.

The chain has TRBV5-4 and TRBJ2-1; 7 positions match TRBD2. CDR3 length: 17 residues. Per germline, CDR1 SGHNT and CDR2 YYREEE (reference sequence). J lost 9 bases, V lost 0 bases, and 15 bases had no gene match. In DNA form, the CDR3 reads TGTGCCAGCAGCTTGGCAGGGAGGGCGAATCTTGGTCGTGAGCAGTTCTTC. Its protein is CASSLAGRANLGREQFF.

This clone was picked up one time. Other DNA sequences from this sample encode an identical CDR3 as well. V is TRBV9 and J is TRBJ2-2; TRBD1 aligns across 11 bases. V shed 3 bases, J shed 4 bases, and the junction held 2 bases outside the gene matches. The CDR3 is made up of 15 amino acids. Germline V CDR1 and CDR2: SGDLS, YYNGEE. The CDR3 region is CASSGGTGGTGELFF. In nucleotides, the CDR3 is TGTGCCAGCAGCGGGGGGACAGGGGGCACCGGGGAGCTGTTTTTT.

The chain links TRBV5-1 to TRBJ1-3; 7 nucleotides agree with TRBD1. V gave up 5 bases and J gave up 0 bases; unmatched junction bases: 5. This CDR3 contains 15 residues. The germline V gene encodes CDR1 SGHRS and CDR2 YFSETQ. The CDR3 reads CASRLDRASGNTIYF. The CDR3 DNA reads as TGCGCCAGCAGACTCGACAGGGCCTCTGGAAACACCATATATTTT.

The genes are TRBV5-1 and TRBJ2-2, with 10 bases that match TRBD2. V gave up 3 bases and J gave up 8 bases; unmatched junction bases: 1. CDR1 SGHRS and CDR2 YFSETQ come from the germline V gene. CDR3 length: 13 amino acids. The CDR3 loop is CASSSGLAGELFF. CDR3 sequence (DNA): TGCGCCAGCAGCTCGGGACTAGCGGGGGAGCTGTTTTTT.

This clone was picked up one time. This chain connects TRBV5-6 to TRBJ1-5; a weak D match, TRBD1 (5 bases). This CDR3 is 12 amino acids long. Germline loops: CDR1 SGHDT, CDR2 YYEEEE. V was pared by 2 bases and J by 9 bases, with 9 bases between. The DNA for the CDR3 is TGTGCCAGCAGCTTTAACGGGGGGCCCCAGCATTTT. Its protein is CASSFNGGPQHF. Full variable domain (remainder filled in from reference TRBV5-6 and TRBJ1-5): DAGVTQSPTHLIKTRGQQVTLRCSPKSGHDTVSWYQQALGQGPQFIFQYYEEEERQRGNFPDRFSGHQFPNYSSELNVNALLLGDSALYLCASSFNGGPQHFGDGTRLSIL.

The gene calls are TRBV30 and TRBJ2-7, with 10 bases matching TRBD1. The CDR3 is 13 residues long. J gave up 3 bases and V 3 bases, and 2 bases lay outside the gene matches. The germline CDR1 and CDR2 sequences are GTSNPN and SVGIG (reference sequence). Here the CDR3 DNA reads TGTGCCTGGAGGACAGGGGGCAACTACGAGCAGTACTTC. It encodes CAWRTGGNYEQYF.

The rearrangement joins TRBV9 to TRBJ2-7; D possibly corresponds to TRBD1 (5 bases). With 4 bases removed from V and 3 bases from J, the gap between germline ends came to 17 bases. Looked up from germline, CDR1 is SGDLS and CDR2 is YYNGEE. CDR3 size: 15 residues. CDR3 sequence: CASSPDTRSHYEQYF. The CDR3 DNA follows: TGTGCCAGCAGCCCGGACACCAGGTCACACTACGAGCAGTACTTC. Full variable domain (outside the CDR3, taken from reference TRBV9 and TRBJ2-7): DSGVTQTPKHLITATGQRVTLRCSPRSGDLSVYWYQQSLDQGLQFLIQYYNGEERAKGNILERFSAQQFPDLHSELNLSSLELGDSALYFCASSPDTRSHYEQYFGPGTRLTVT.

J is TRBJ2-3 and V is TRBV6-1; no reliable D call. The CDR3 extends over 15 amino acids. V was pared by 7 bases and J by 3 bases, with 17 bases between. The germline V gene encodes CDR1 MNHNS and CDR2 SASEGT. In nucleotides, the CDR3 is TGTGCCAGCACCATAGATTCGCCCCTGACAGATACGCAGTATTTT. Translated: CASTIDSPLTDTQYF.